This TCR beta chain was found in a study of CD4 T cells in relation to SARS-CoV-2 and coronaviruses. Profiled with immunoSEQ multiplex PCR; TCRdb holds only in-frame clones, not every one. The sample shows about 36,000 clones, 77% of them seen only once. The V gene's germline CDR1 is KGHSH and CDR2 LQKENI. The CDR3 totals 14 residues. Trimming removed 0 bases at V and 1 base at J, with 4 bases between. Of note for this clone: The antigen remains undetermined. Distinct nucleotide sequences in the sample also encode this CDR3.

This clonotype originated in an adult with COVID-19. Sequencing was carried out using memory CD4+ T cells from PBMCs, cultured in vitro. The chain is built from TRBV18 and TRBJ1-5, with D hard to call. CDR3 in DNA: TGTGCCAGCTCACCACCAGGCAGCAATCAGCCCCAGCATTTT. Amino acid sequence: CASSPPGSNQPQHF.